This is a list of T cell receptor beta chains from one sample in a study of CD8 T cells in Susac syndrome. One entry per CDR3 protein results from TCRdb running MiXCR on the immunoSEQ multiplex PCR reads. The sample consists of 100,000 to 150,000 distinct CDR3 sequences, more than 85% of them appearing once. The sequenced sample was CD4+ T cells from PBMCs. The receptors come from a human donor with multiple sclerosis. Both conserved end residues are part of each CDR3. D genes are given only for firm matches. For some rows the clone size is stated as once, few or many, or as a class when expanded; others skip it.

TRBV4-1	TRBJ2-5	.	.	TGCGCCAGCAGCCAGATACTGCAAGAGACCCAGTACTTC	CASSQILQETQYF
TRBV5-4	TRBJ2-7	once	TRBD1	TGTGCCAGCAGTTCCGGGACAGTCCACTACGAGCAGTACTTC	CASSSGTVHYEQYF
TRBV7-9	TRBJ1-1	.	.	TGTGCCAGCAGCCCTCAGACTAACACTGAAGCTTTCTTT	CASSPQTNTEAFF
TRBV20-1	TRBJ1-1	.	.	TGCAGTGCTAGAAGGACTTCTGAAGCTTTCTTT	CSARRTSEAFF
TRBV23-1	TRBJ1-1	.	TRBD1	TGCGCCAGCAGTCAACAGACAGGGGGCGCGAAGACTGAAGCTTTCTTT	CASSQQTGGAKTEAFF
TRBV7-9	TRBJ2-7	.	.	TGTGCCAGCAGCGCCATAAACAGGGTCGGTCCCCTCGAGCAGTACTTC	CASSAINRVGPLEQYF
TRBV14	TRBJ1-3	.	.	TGTGCCAGCAGCCAAGCCCCGGGGTACTCTGGAAACACCATATATTTT	CASSQAPGYSGNTIYF
TRBV20-1	TRBJ1-5	.	.	TGCAGTGCTAGAGGGGGAGGGGGCAATCAGCCCCAGCATTTT	CSARGGGGNQPQHF
TRBV6-2/TRBV6-3	TRBJ2-5	.	.	TGTGCCAGCAGTTACGCTACGGGGCAGAGGAAAGAGACCCAGTACTTC	CASSYATGQRKETQYF
TRBV9	TRBJ2-7	.	.	TGTGCCAGCAGCGAAAGCACAGGAGCAACGTACGAGCAGTACTTC	CASSESTGATYEQYF
TRBV12-3/TRBV12-4	TRBJ2-3	.	.	TGTGCCAGCAGTTTGGGACAATACACAGATACGCAGTATTTT	CASSLGQYTDTQYF
TRBV28	TRBJ1-1	.	.	TGTGCCAGCAGTGGGCCAGGGTGGGCTTTCTTT	CASSGPGWAFF
TRBV7-7	TRBJ2-7	.	TRBD1	TGTGCCAGCAGCCCAGGGACAGGGGCCTACGAGCAGTACTTC	CASSPGTGAYEQYF
TRBV11-2	TRBJ2-7	.	.	TGTGCCAGCAGCTTAGATACAGCCTCCTACGAGCAGTACTTC	CASSLDTASYEQYF
TRBV12-3/TRBV12-4	TRBJ2-7	.	.	TGTGCCAGCAGTCCGTTGCGGAGCGAGCAGTACTTC	CASSPLRSEQYF
TRBV30	TRBJ1-2	.	.	TGTGCCTGGAGTGTCCGGACGGCCCGTACACTTTACCGGGGTGGCTACACCTTC	CAWSVRTARTLYRGGYTF
TRBV3-1	TRBJ2-7	.	.	TGTGCCAGCAGCCAAGCGCCGGGAGAGATCTACGAGCAGTACTTC	CASSQAPGEIYEQYF
TRBV10-2	TRBJ2-5	once	.	TGCGCCAGCAGTGCGAAAGAGACCCAGTACTTC	CASSAKETQYF
TRBV10-1	TRBJ1-1	.	.	TGCGCCAGCGCACAGTTTGCGAACACTGAAGCTTTCTTT	CASAQFANTEAFF
TRBV7-9	TRBJ1-4	.	.	TGTGCCAGCAGCTTTCGGCCAGGGGCGCCGACTAATGAAAAACTGTTTTTT	CASSFRPGAPTNEKLFF
TRBV2	TRBJ2-4	.	TRBD2	TGTGCCAGCAGTGATTTGGGAGGGTCCAAAAACATTCAGTACTTC	CASSDLGGSKNIQYF
TRBV12-3/TRBV12-4	TRBJ1-5	.	TRBD1	TGTGCCAGCACCCGAACACTGGACAGGTATCAGCCCCAGCATTTT	CASTRTLDRYQPQHF